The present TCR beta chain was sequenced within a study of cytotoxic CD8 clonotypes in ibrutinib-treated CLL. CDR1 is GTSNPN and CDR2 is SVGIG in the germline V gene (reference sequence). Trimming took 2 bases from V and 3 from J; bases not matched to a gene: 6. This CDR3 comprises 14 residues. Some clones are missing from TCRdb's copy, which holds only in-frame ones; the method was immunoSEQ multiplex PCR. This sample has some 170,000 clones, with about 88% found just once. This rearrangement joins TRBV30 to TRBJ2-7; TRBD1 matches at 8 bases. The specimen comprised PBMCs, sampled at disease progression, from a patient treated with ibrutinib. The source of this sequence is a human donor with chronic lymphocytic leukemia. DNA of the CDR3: TGTGCCTGGAGTCCTGGGACAGGAGACTACGAGCAGTACTTC. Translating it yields CAWSPGTGDYEQYF.